The 7 T cell receptor beta chains in this list originate from one sample, sequenced in a study of T cell responses to AZD1222 COVID-19 vaccine. Using immunoSEQ multiplex PCR, the repertoire was profiled, and TCRdb retains in-frame clones only, with some absent. The table has approximately 130,000 clones, over 85% seen once. Specimen: peripheral blood, collected on day 0 of AZD1222 vaccination. The receptor source for this set is an adult in good health.

The chain employs TRBV7-2 and TRBJ1-1; D remains ambiguous. V was shortened by 0 bases and J by 1 base, with 3 bases between the two germline ends. The length of the CDR3 is 13 residues. Germline loops: CDR1 SGHTA, CDR2 FQGNSA. The CDR3 sequence: CASSLAQNTEAFF. CDR3 DNA: TGTGCCAGCAGCTTAGCGCAGAACACTGAAGCTTTCTTT.

The chain recombines TRBV6-5 with TRBJ1-6; D possibly corresponds to TRBD1 (5 bases). The CDR3 is 16 amino acids. Deletions cut 0 bases from V and 8 bases from J, with 14 bases between. Looked up from germline, CDR1 is MNHEY and CDR2 is SVGAGI. CDR3 coding DNA: TGTGCCAGCAGTTACTCGGCTCCAGGGATAGATTCACCCCTCCACTTT. Amino acid sequence: CASSYSAPGIDSPLHF.

The chain joins TRBV19 to TRBJ1-2; D gene uncertain. The CDR3 is 12 amino acids. V lost 5 bases, J lost 8 bases, and 12 bases lay in between. Germline V gene data show CDR1 as LNHDA and CDR2 as SQIVND (reference sequence). The CDR3 nucleotides are TGTGCCAGTAGTGACCCCACCAGGGGCTACACCTTC. It specifies CASSDPTRGYTF.

The chain recombines TRBV3-1 (or the pseudogene TRBV3-2) with TRBJ1-2; 9 bases match TRBD1. The CDR3 extends over 14 amino acids. Looked up from germline, CDR1 is LGHDT and CDR2 is YNNKEL (reference sequence). The junction had 5 bases not matched to a gene; V was cut back by 2 bases and J by 7 bases. CDR3 region: CASSQLQGAGGYTF. CDR3 sequence (DNA): TGTGCCAGCAGCCAACTACAGGGGGCGGGTGGCTACACCTTC.

This clone was seen only once. The CDR3: CASSADSSYNEQFF. The CDR3 nucleotides read TGTGCCAGCAGCGCGGACAGCTCCTACAATGAGCAGTTCTTC. The chain couples TRBV9 to TRBJ2-1; TRBD1 might be the D (6 bases). The CDR3 has 14 amino acids. CDR1 is SGDLS, CDR2 YYNGEE, per germline. V was pared by 3 bases and J by 0 bases, with 7 bases between.

The chain uses TRBV5-4 and TRBJ2-3; TRBD2 matches at 13 bases. The J segment lost 2 bases and the V segment lost 1 base, leaving 4 bases of the junction unmatched. The CDR3 extends over 17 amino acids. Germline V CDR1 and CDR2: SGHNT, YYREEE (reference sequence). The CDR3, as DNA: TGTGCCAGCAGCTTGTGGACTAGCGGGGGCCCCACAGATACGCAGTATTTT. This gives the protein CASSLWTSGGPTDTQYF.

The rearrangement joins TRBV6-5 to TRBJ1-2; D call uncertain. The CDR3 is 13 residues long. Trimming stripped 5 bases from V and 8 bases from J, with 15 bases between. Germline V gives CDR1 MNHEY, CDR2 SVGAGI. CDR3 nucleotides: TGTGCCAGCAGTCCACGACTTCTTGACGGCTACACCTTC. Translating it yields CASSPRLLDGYTF.